Below, 21 T cell receptor beta chains from the same sample are listed, as sequenced in a study of T cells after yellow fever vaccination. Each CDR3 protein is one row after TCRdb ran MiXCR on the 5' RACE reads. The sample lists some 300,000 distinct CDR3 sequences, 8.7% occurring once. The material was CD4+ T cells sorted from PBMCs, obtained 5 days after the yellow fever booster vaccination. All receptors come from a man aged 18 to 30 who received the YFV17D yellow fever vaccine.

This clonotype appeared a few times. This chain links TRBV4-1 with TRBJ2-5, with D possibly TRBD2 on 5 matching bases. Germline CDR1 reads MGHRA; CDR2 reads YSYEKL. The CDR3 is made up of 15 amino acids. V lost 0 bases to trimming and J lost 4 bases, with 12 bases between them. CDR3 sequence (DNA): TGCGCCAGCAGCCAAGATCTGAGACGGGGAGAGACCCAGTACTTC. Translation gives CASSQDLRRGETQYF.

The sample holds a few counts of this clonotype. This chain links TRBV6-5 with TRBJ1-5, with 7 bases identical to TRBD1. Germline loops: CDR1 MNHEY, CDR2 SVGAGI. With V trimmed by 4 bases and J by 0 bases, 6 bases remained unmatched. This CDR3 spans 16 amino acids. CDR3 nucleotides: TGTGCCAGCAGTTCGCGATACAGGGGTAGCAATCAGCCCCAGCATTTT. This codes for CASSSRYRGSNQPQHF.

This clonotype was seen more than once but under ten times. The DNA of the CDR3 is TGTGCCAGCAGCCAAGATGTCGGCCGTGCGTTAGAGCCTGGAAACACCATATATTTT. This sequence encodes CASSQDVGRALEPGNTIYF. The chain carries TRBV4-2 and TRBJ1-3; no clear D. This CDR3 has 19 residues. Trimming took 0 bases from V and 2 from J, leaving 20 bases between them. Germline V gene data show CDR1 as LGHNA and CDR2 as YNFKEQ.

The J gene is TRBJ2-3, the V gene TRBV7-2; perhaps D is TRBD1 or TRBD2 (6 bases each). This CDR3 has 16 amino acids. Trimming cost V 4 bases and J 3 bases, with 17 bases left between them. Germline V CDR1 and CDR2: SGHTA, FQGNSA. This chain's CDR3 is CASSWGIGGGTDTQYF. For the CDR3, the DNA is TGTGCCAGCAGCTGGGGGATCGGGGGCGGTACAGATACGCAGTATTTT.

This clonotype was detected ten times or more. The chain recombines TRBV6-1 with TRBJ2-1; TRBD1 agrees at 9 bases. The V gene end was trimmed by 6 bases and the J gene end by 3 bases; junction bases not matched to a gene: 6. The CDR3 is made up of 15 amino acids. Per germline, CDR1 MNHNS and CDR2 SASEGT. CDR3: CASRAGQGNYNEQFF. The CDR3 DNA is TGTGCCAGCAGAGCGGGACAGGGTAACTACAATGAGCAGTTCTTC.

There are a few counts of this clonotype. The chain combines TRBV7-7 with TRBJ2-1; D is possibly TRBD1 or TRBD2 (5 bases each). The length of the CDR3 is 15 residues. Deletions cut 5 bases from V and 6 bases from J, with 17 bases between. CDR1 is SSHAT, CDR2 FNYEAQ, per germline (reference sequence). This chain's CDR3 is CASSLGVGVGNEQFF. The CDR3 DNA sequence: TGTGCCAGCAGCCTGGGAGTGGGGGTTGGCAATGAGCAGTTCTTC.

This clonotype was seen repeatedly, ten times or more. The V call is TRBV6-6, the J call TRBJ1-5; no clear D. Trimming cost V 3 bases and J 1 base, with 10 bases left between them. The germline CDR1 and CDR2 sequences are MNHNY and SVGAGI (reference sequence). CDR3 size: 15 residues. CDR3 bases: TGTGCCAGCAGTTATGTACAGTCCAGCAATCAGCCCCAGCATTTT. This encodes CASSYVQSSNQPQHF.

This clonotype has more than one count but fewer than ten. V and J are TRBV20-1 and TRBJ1-5; weak D call: TRBD1 (5 bases). The CDR3 is made up of 14 amino acids. With 4 bases removed from V and 0 bases from J, the gap between germline ends came to 10 bases. In germline, CDR1 is DFQATT, CDR2 SNEGSKA (reference sequence). In nucleotides, the CDR3 is TGCAGTGCTACGACAGCCCATAGCAATCAGCCCCAGCATTTT. It codes for CSATTAHSNQPQHF.

V usage is TRBV5-1 and J usage is TRBJ2-7; D tentatively reads TRBD1 or TRBD2 (5 bases each). V gave up 4 bases and J gave up 5 bases, with 16 bases separating them. This CDR3 contains 14 residues. Germline V lookup: CDR1 SGHRS, CDR2 YFSETQ. The CDR3 coding sequence is TGCGCCAGCAGCCCCGGGACCCCCGAGGACGAGCAGTACTTC. It translates to CASSPGTPEDEQYF. Variable domain in full (rest from reference TRBV5-1 and TRBJ2-7): KAGVTQTPRYLIKTRGQQVTLSCSPISGHRSVSWYQQTPGQGLQFLFEYFSETQRNKGNFPGRFSGRQFSNSRSEMNVSTLELGDSALYLCASSPGTPEDEQYFGPGTRLTVT.

This clonotype was seen a few times. This chain links TRBV6-1 with TRBJ1-1; D unresolved. The length of the CDR3 is 13 residues. CDR1 is MNHNS, CDR2 SASEGT, per germline. V was clipped by 10 bases and J by 2 bases, with 14 bases between them. CDR3 DNA: TGTGCCACCTTCCGGGCCGCCAACACTGAAGCTTTCTTT. Amino acids: CATFRAANTEAFF.

This clonotype has a handful of counts. The V gene is TRBV2, the J gene TRBJ2-3; possible D gene TRBD2, 6 bases. CDR3 length equals 14 residues. From germline, CDR1 is SNHLY and CDR2 FYNNEI. The V end lost 3 bases, the J end lost 5 bases, and 12 bases lay between the germline ends. The CDR3 DNA follows: TGTGCCAGCAGTGATTTGATGCGGGGAGATACGCAGTATTTT. Residues: CASSDLMRGDTQYF.

The chain employs TRBV9 and TRBJ2-1; D is unclear. The CDR3 loop spans 16 amino acids. V lost 0 bases and J lost 4, with 14 bases in between. Germline CDR1 is SGDLS and CDR2 is YYNGEE. In DNA, the CDR3 is TGTGCCAGCAGCGTAGTCGGTTCCTCAGTGTACAATGAGCAGTTCTTC. Translation gives CASSVVGSSVYNEQFF.

V is TRBV7-9 and J is TRBJ2-1; D uncertain. Between the trimmed V and J ends, which lost 5 bases and 0 bases, there was a span of 11 bases. Looked up from germline, CDR1 is SEHNR and CDR2 is FQNEAQ (reference sequence). This CDR3 has 15 amino acids. The CDR3, as DNA: TGTGCCAGCAGCCAACCGGGCAGCTCCTACAATGAGCAGTTCTTC. Translated: CASSQPGSSYNEQFF.

This clonotype was found a few times. The V gene is TRBV6-1, the J gene TRBJ2-3; D not certain. The germline V and J ends were trimmed by 2 bases and 8 bases, with 5 bases remaining between them. Germline CDR1 reads MNHNS; CDR2 reads SASEGT. This CDR3 spans 11 amino acids. CDR3 sequence: CASSEPVTQYF. The CDR3 nucleotides read TGTGCCAGCAGTGAACCGGTTACGCAGTATTTT.

The gene calls are TRBV5-6 and TRBJ2-7; D tentatively fits TRBD1 or TRBD2 (5 bases each). The CDR3 loop spans 12 amino acids. V dropped 4 bases and J dropped 4 bases, with 9 bases sitting between them. The germline V gene has CDR1 SGHDT and CDR2 YYEEEE. CDR3 nucleotide sequence: TGTGCCAGCAGCGGGGACGGATACGAGCAGTACTTC. Translating gives CASSGDGYEQYF.

This chain links TRBV30 with TRBJ1-2; D unresolved. The CDR3 loop spans 14 amino acids. The V and J ends lost 3 bases and 4 bases respectively, with 15 bases between them. Germline V gene data show CDR1 as GTSNPN and CDR2 as SVGIG (reference sequence). CDR3 sequence reads: CAWSLDAFGYGYTF. In nucleotides, the CDR3 is TGTGCCTGGAGCCTTGACGCGTTTGGCTATGGCTACACCTTC.

This chain joins TRBV7-2 and TRBJ2-1, with D possibly matching TRBD2 (7 bases). The CDR3 extends over 15 amino acids. V was clipped by 3 bases and J by 7 bases, with 16 bases between them. Germline V gene data show CDR1 as SGHTA and CDR2 as FQGNSA. The CDR3 nucleotides read TGTGCCAGCAGCTTCCGTGGGGGGGCCGGGAATGAGCAGTTCTTC. Translating gives CASSFRGGAGNEQFF.

This clonotype has more than one count but fewer than ten. V usage is TRBV11-2 and J usage is TRBJ2-2, with 7 bases that match TRBD2. Germline lookup yields CDR1 SGHAT and CDR2 FQNNGV. The ends lost 8 bases at V and 7 bases at J; junction bases unmatched: 10. The CDR3 contains 14 residues. CDR3 loop: CASGNSAGVGELFF. The CDR3 region has the DNA TGTGCCAGCGGCAATAGCGCGGGGGTCGGGGAGCTGTTTTTT.

Ten or more counts support this clonotype. The chain has TRBV5-1 and TRBJ2-7; a possible D gene is TRBD2 (6 bases). This CDR3 contains 13 residues. Trimming pared 9 bases from V and 6 bases from J, leaving 19 bases between. Germline assignment: CDR1 SGHRS and CDR2 YFSETQ. CDR3 amino acids: CAIPGLSPGEQYV. DNA of the CDR3: TGCGCCATCCCGGGACTGTCTCCGGGCGAGCAGTACGTC.

The rearrangement uses TRBV28 and TRBJ2-7, with D hard to call. The CDR3 is made up of 12 amino acids. CDR1 is MDHEN, CDR2 SYDVKM, per germline. V lost 6 bases and J lost 4, with 10 bases in between. As DNA, the CDR3 is TGTGCCAGCAGCCAAGGGTTTTACGAGCAGTACGTC. Protein product: CASSQGFYEQYV.

The rearrangement links TRBV5-4 to TRBJ2-2, with D possibly matching TRBD1 (6 bases). This CDR3 spans 13 amino acids. Germline V gene lookup returns CDR1 SGHNT and CDR2 YYREEE (reference sequence). Between the trimmed V and J ends, which lost 4 bases and 6 bases, there was a span of 10 bases. CDR3: CASSHRVPGELFF. The CDR3 DNA reads TGTGCCAGCAGCCACAGGGTTCCCGGGGAGCTGTTTTTT.